This T cell receptor beta chain was identified in a study of molecular identifiers for immune sequencing clone quantification. Bulk libraries came from a prior protocol with listed TCR primers. TCRdb itself ran the PCR reads through MiXCR, one entry per CDR3 protein. The sample lists more than 450,000 distinct CDR3 sequences; roughly 26% were seen once. Study observations and caveats: Clones of above 20 RNA copies carried over 99% of effector molecules; in naive cells they carried under 1%. Reportedly, one cell's Jurkat TCR RNA was detected within 1,200,000 naive CD8 cells.

This clonotype was observed a handful of times. No antigen is known for it. The germline gives CDR1 MGHRA, CDR2 YSYEKL. Trimming left V 1 base short and J 0 bases short, with 14 bases between. The CDR3 totals 17 residues. The genes are TRBV4-1 and TRBJ2-3; D tentatively fits TRBD1 or TRBD2 (5 bases each). This TCR derives from a human donor in good health. Some libraries in this study had Jurkat cell RNA spiked in. Sequencing was carried out using naive CD8+ T cells from blood, with Jurkat cell RNA spiked in. Stated subset: FACS-sorted CD8+CD4-CCR7+CD45RA+ naive T cells. The CDR3 nucleotides are TGCGCCAGCAGCCAAGGATCCGGGACGCCGAGCACAGATACGCAGTATTTT. Translated: CASSQGSGTPSTDTQYF.